This T cell receptor beta chain stems from a study of blood T cell repertoires in COVID-19. Study background: Acute-phase and convalescent COVID-19 samples originated in the United States, Italy and Spain. T cells, B-cell-depleted T cells, or PBMCs supplied cDNA or gDNA.

In the original analysis: Reference gene primer amplification gave estimated nucleated cell counts. Only in-frame clones appear in the TCRdb table, and some are missing; sequencing was by immunoSEQ multiplex PCR. V and J calls and clone size are copied from that table; D and trimming were computed from the DNA. The sample shows about 52,000 clones, about 90% of them seen only once. Sequenced sample: peripheral blood. This TCR derives from a human donor with active COVID-19. The donor label of this sample is uncertain.

CDR3 sequence: CASTTTGTGSKQYF. The CDR3, as DNA: TGTGCCAGCACCACTACGGGGACAGGCTCTAAGCAGTACTTC. The gene calls are TRBV2 and TRBJ2-7, with 8 positions matching TRBD1. After removal of 7 bases from V and 8 bases from J, the junction contained 13 bases not matched to a gene. Germline assignment: CDR1 SNHLY and CDR2 FYNNEI. This CDR3 is 14 amino acids long. Full variable domain (remainder filled in from reference TRBV2 and TRBJ2-7): EPEVTQTPSHQVTQMGQEVILRCVPISNHLYFYWYRQILGQKVEFLVSFYNNEISEKSEIFDDQFSVERPDGSNFTLKIRSTKLEDSAMYFCASTTTGTGSKQYFGPGTRLTVT.